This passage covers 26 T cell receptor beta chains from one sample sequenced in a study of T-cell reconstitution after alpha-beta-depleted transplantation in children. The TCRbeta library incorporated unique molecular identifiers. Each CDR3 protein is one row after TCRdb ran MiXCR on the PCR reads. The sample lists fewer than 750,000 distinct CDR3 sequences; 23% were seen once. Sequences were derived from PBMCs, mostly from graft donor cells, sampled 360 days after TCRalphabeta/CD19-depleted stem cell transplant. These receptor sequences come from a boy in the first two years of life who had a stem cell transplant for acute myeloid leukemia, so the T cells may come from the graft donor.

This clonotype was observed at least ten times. The CDR3 spells CASSPSVDEQFF. The DNA of the CDR3 is TGTGCCAGCAGTCCGAGTGTGGATGAGCAGTTCTTC. The chain has TRBV12-3 or TRBV12-4 and TRBJ2-1, with D unresolved. This CDR3 has 12 residues. V lost 5 bases and J 8 bases, leaving 10 bases between the germline ends.

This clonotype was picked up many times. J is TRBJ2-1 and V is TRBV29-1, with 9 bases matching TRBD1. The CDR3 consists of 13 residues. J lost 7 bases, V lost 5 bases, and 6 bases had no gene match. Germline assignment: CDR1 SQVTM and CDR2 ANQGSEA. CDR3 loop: CSVTQQGANEQFF. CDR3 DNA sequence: TGCAGCGTTACACAACAGGGGGCGAATGAGCAGTTCTTC.

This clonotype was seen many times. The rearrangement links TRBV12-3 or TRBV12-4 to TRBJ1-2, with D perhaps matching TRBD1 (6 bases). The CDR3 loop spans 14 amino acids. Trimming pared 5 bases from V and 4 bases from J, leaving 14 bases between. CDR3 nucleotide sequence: TGTGCCAGCAGTCCAACCGGGGGCTTCTATGGCTACACCTTC. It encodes CASSPTGGFYGYTF.

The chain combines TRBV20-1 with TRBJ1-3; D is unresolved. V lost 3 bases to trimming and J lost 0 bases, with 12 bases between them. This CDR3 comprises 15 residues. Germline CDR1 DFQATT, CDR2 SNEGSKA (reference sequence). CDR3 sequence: CSASYTSPSGNTIYF. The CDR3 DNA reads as TGCAGTGCTAGTTATACCTCTCCCTCTGGAAACACCATATATTTT.

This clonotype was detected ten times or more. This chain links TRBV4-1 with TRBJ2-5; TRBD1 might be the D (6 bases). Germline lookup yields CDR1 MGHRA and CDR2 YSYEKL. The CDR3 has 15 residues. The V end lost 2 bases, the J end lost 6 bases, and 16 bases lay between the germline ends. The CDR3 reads CASSQPSRGKQTQYF. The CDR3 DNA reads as TGCGCCAGCAGCCAACCTTCCAGGGGCAAACAGACCCAGTACTTC.

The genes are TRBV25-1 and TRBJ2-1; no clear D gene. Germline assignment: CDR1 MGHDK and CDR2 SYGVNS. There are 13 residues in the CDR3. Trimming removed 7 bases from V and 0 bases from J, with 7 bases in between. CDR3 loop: CASKGSSYNEQFF. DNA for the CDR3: TGTGCCAGCAAAGGATCCTCCTACAATGAGCAGTTCTTC.

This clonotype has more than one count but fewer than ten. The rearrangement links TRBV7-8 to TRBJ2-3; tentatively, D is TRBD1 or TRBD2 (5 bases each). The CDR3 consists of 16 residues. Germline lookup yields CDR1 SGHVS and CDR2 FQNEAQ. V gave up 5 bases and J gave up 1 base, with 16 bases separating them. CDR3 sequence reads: CASSQRRDGGTDTQYF. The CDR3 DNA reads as TGTGCCAGCAGCCAGCGCCGGGACGGAGGCACAGATACGCAGTATTTT. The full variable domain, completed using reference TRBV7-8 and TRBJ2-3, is GAGVSQSPRYKVAKRGQDVALRCDPISGHVSLFWYQQALGQGPEFLTYFQNEAQLDKSGLPSDRFFAERPEGSVSTLKIQRTQQEDSAVYLCASSQRRDGGTDTQYFGPGTRLTVL.

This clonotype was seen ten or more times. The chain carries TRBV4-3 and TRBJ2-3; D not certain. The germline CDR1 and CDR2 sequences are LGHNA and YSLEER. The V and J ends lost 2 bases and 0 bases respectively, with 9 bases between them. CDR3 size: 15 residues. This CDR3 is CASSQYRSSTDTQYF. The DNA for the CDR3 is TGCGCCAGCAGCCAATATAGATCTAGCACAGATACGCAGTATTTT.

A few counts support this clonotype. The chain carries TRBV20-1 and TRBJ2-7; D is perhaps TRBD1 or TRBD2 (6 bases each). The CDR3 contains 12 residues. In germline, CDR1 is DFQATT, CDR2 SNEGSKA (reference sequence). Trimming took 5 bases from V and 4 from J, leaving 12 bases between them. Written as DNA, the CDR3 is TGCAGTGCTTTGCAGGGGAGGTACGAGCAGTACGTC. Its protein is CSALQGRYEQYV.

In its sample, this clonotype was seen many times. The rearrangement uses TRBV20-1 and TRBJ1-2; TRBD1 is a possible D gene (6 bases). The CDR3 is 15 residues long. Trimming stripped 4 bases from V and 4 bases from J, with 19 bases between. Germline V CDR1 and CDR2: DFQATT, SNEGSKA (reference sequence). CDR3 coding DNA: TGCAGTGCTACCAGGATGGGGGCGAAAGGCTATGGCTACACCTTC. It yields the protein CSATRMGAKGYGYTF.

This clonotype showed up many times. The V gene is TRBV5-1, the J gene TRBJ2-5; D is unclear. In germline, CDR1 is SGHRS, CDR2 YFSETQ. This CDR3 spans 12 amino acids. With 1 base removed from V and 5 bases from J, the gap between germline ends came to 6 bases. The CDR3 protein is CASSLFRETQYF. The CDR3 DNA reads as TGCGCCAGCAGCTTGTTTAGGGAGACCCAGTACTTC.

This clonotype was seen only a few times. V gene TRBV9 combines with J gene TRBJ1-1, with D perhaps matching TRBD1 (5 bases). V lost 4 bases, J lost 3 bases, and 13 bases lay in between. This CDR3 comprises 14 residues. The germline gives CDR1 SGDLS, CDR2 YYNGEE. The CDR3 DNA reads TGTGCCAGCAGCAAGCGACAGCCACACACTGAAGCTTTCTTT. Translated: CASSKRQPHTEAFF.

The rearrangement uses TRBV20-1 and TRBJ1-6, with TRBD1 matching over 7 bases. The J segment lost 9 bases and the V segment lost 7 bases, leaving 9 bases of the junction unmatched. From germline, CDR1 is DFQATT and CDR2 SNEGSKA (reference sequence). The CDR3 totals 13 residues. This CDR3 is CSGFEGGVSPLHF. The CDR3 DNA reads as TGCAGTGGCTTTGAAGGGGGCGTTTCACCCCTCCACTTT.

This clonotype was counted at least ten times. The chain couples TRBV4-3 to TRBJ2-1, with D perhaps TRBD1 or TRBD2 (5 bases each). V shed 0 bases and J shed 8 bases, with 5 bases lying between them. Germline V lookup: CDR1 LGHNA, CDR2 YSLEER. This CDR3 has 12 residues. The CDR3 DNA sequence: TGCGCCAGCAGCCAAGAGGGGGATGAGCAGTTCTTC. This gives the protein CASSQEGDEQFF.

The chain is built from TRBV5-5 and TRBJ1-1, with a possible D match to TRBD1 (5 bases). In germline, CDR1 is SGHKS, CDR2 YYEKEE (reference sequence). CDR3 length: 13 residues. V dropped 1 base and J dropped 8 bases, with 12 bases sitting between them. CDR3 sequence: CASSLPGADEAFF. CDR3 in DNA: TGTGCCAGCAGCTTGCCCGGGGCTGACGAAGCTTTCTTT. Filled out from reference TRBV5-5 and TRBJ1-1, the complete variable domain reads DAGVTQSPTHLIKTRGQQVTLRCSPISGHKSVSWYQQVLGQGPQFIFQYYEKEERGRGNFPDRFSARQFPNYSSELNVNALLLGDSALYLCASSLPGADEAFFGQGTRLTVV.

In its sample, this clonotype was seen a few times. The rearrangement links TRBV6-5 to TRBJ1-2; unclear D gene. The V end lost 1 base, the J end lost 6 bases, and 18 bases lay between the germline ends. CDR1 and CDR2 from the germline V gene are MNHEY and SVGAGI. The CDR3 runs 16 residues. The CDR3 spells CASSYWKGHNFDGYTF. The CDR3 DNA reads TGTGCCAGCAGTTACTGGAAGGGCCATAATTTCGATGGCTACACCTTC.

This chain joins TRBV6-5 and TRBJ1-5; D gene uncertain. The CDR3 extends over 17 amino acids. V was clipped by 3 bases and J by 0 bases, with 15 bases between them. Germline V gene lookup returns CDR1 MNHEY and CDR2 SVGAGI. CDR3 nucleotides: TGTGCCAGCAGTTATGTGGGTGACACAAATAGCAATCAGCCCCAGCATTTT. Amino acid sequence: CASSYVGDTNSNQPQHF.

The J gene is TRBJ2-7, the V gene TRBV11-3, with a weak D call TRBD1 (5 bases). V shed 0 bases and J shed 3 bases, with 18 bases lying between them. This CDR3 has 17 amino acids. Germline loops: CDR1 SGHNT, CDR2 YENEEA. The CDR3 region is CASSLEGSGRNYYEQYF. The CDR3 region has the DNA TGTGCCAGCAGCTTAGAAGGATCAGGGCGTAATTACTACGAGCAGTACTTC.

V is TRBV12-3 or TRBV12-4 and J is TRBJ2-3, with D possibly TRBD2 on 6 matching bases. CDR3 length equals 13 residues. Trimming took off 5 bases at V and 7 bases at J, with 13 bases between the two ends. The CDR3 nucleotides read TGTGCCAGCAGTCCGAGGGACTTCCATACGCAGTATTTT. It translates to CASSPRDFHTQYF.

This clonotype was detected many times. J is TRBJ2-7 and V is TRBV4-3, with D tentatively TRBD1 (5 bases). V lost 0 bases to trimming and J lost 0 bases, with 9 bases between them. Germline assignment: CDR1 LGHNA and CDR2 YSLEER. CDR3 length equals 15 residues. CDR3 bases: TGCGCCAGCAGCCAAGAAAAGGGGCGCTCCTACGAGCAGTACTTC. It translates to CASSQEKGRSYEQYF.

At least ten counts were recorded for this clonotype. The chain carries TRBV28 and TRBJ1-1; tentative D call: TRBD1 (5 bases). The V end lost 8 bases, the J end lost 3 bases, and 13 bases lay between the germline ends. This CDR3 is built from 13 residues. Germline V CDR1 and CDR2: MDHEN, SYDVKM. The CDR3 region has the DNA TGTGCCAGCGGACAAGACTGGGACACTGAAGCTTTCTTT. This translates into CASGQDWDTEAFF.

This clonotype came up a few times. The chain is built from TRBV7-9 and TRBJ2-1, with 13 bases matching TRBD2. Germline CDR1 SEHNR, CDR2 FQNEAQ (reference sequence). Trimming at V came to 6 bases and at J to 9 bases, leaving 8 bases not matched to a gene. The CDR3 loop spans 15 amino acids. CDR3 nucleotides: TGTGCCAGCAGTCCGCCGGGACTAGCGGGGACTGAGCAGTTCTTC. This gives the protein CASSPPGLAGTEQFF.

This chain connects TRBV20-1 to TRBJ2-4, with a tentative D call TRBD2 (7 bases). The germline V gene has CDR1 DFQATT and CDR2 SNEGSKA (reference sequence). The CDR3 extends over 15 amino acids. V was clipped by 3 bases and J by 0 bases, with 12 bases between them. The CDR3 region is CSARGRGLAKNIQYF. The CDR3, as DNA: TGCAGTGCTAGGGGGAGGGGGTTAGCCAAAAACATTCAGTACTTC.

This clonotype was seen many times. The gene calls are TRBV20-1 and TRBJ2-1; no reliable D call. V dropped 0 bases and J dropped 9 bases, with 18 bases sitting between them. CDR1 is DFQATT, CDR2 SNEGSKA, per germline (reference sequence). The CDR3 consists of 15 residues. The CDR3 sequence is CSARDPTHLELEQFF. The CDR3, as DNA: TGCAGTGCTAGAGATCCTACACATCTAGAGCTTGAGCAGTTCTTC.

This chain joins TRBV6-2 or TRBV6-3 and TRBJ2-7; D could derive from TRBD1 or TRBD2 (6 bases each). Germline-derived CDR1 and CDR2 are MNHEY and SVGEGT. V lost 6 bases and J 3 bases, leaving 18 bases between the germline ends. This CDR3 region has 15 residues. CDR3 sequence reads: CASRDTGTLNYEQYF. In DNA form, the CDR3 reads TGTGCCAGCAGAGATACAGGGACTCTTAACTACGAGCAGTACTTC.

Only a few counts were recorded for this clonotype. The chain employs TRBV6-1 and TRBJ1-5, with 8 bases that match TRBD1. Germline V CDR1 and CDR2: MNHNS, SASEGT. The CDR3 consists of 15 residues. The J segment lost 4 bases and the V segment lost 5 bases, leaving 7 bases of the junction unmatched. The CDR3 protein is CASSPDRALNQPQHF. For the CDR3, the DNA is TGTGCCAGCAGTCCGGACAGGGCTCTTAATCAGCCCCAGCATTTT.